Detailed here is one TCR beta chain. The sample holds other DNA sequences that translate to the same CDR3. Germline V gives CDR1 SGDLS, CDR2 YYNGEE. The CDR3 spans 15 residues. J gave up 6 bases and V 2 bases, and 7 bases lay outside the gene matches. The record originates from a study of blood T cell repertoires in COVID-19. Study summary: T cells, B-cell-depleted T cells, or PBMCs provided the cDNA or gDNA that served as material.

Per the study methods: Quantification of nucleated cells was approximated via reference gene primer amplification. Sequencing was performed with immunoSEQ multiplex PCR; in TCRdb, only in-frame clones are kept and a portion is missing. That table is the source of V, J and clone size, and D and trimming were worked out from the DNA. Of about 200,000 clones in the sample, around nine tenths were seen once. The chain joins TRBV9 to TRBJ2-3; TRBD2 matches at 9 bases. This TCR came from a man aged 18 to 29 with active or convalescent COVID-19. Sequencing used peripheral blood. CDR3 bases: TGTGCCAGCAGCGTGGGCGGGAGGGCCCAGGATACGCAGTATTTT. Translated, it gives CASSVGGRAQDTQYF.